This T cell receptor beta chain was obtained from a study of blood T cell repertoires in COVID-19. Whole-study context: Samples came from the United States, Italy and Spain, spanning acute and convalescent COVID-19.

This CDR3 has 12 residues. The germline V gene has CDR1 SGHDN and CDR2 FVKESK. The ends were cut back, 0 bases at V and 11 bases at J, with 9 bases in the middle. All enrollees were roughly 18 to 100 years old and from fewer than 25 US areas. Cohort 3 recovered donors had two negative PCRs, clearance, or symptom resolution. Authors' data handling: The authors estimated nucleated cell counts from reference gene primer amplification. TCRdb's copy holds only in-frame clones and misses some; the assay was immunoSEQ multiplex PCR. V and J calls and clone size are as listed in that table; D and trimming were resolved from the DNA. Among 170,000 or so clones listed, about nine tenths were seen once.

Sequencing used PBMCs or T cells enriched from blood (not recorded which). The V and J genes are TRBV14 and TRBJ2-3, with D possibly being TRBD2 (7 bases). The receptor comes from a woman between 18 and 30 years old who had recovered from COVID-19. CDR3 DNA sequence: TGTGCCAGCAGCCAAGAAAGGGGGGGGCAGTATTTT. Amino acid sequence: CASSQERGGQYF.